The text below deals with one TCR beta chain. In Seattle, patients joined the study during active infection and were tracked longitudinally. This sample is drawn from a study of blood T cell repertoires in COVID-19. As for the study in general: Material from acute and convalescent COVID-19 was sourced from the United States, Italy and Spain. Sources were T cells, B-cell-depleted T cells, or PBMCs; the material itself was cDNA or gDNA.

The CDR3 is made up of 17 amino acids. The V and J ends lost 0 bases and 5 bases respectively, with 18 bases between them. Germline V gene data show CDR1 as SGHTA and CDR2 as FQGNSA. Source study methods: Amplified reference gene primers provided the basis for estimating nucleated cell counts. The assay was immunoSEQ multiplex PCR, and TCRdb's table has in-frame clones only and misses some. V, J and clone size derive from that table, while D and trimming were established from the DNA sequence. Of 150,000 to 200,000 clones listed, roughly 79% are singletons. The sequence was collected from a woman aged 80 or over with COVID-19, enrolled during active disease. The chain is built from TRBV7-2 and TRBJ2-3; D is possibly TRBD2 (7 bases). The sequenced sample consisted of peripheral blood. The DNA of the CDR3 is TGTGCCAGCAGCTTAGCGCCTCCGGGGGGCCCGGGAGATACGCAGTATTTT. The encoded protein is CASSLAPPGGPGDTQYF. The full variable domain, its missing parts supplied by reference TRBV7-2 and TRBJ2-3, is GAGVSQSPSNKVTEKGKDVELRCDPISGHTALYWYRQSLGQGLEFLIYFQGNSAPDKSGLPSDRFSAERTGGSVSTLTIQRTQQEDSAVYLCASSLAPPGGPGDTQYFGPGTRLTVL.